A single sample gave rise to the 18 T cell receptor beta chains below, sequenced in a study of tissue T cells after allogeneic stem cell transplantation. Generated by immunoSEQ multiplex PCR, the TCRdb table keeps only in-frame clones and is missing some. The sample shows some 48,000 clones, about three quarters of them seen only once. The sequenced sample consisted of sorted cells pooled from one or two spleens. Receptors were obtained from a pool of C57BL/6 mice in good health.

About this clone itself: Gene names and germline refer to mouse. Coverage ceases 1 residue before the CDR3 finishes, and the germline J gene fills in the end. V is TRBV31 and J is TRBJ2-4; 7 nucleotides agree with TRBD2. J was trimmed by 5 bases and V by 1 base; bases with no gene match: 3. Per the germline V gene, CDR1 is GKSSPN and CDR2 is SITVG. The CDR3 has 13 residues. The covered CDR3 bases are TGTGCCTGGAGTCCTGGGGGTGGAAACACCTTGTAC. Translation gives CAWSPGGGNTLY. The complete CDR3 reads CAWSPGGGNTLYF.

On this clone: Gene and germline names: mouse. Read data end 1 residue before the CDR3 end; the end is taken from the germline J gene. The chain combines TRBV14 with TRBJ2-7, with 10 bases that match TRBD1. In germline, CDR1 is SGHDT, CDR2 FRDEAV. J was trimmed by 4 bases and V by 2 bases; bases with no gene match: 0. CDR3 length: 13 residues. CDR3 DNA (partial): TGTGCCAGCAGTTTGGGACAGGGGTATGAACAGTAC. This translates into CASSLGQGYEQY. The entire CDR3 reads CASSLGQGYEQYF.

A note on this clone: Gene names and germline match the mouse. The read comes to an end 1 residue before the CDR3 does, leaving the germline J gene to fill in the end. The chain carries TRBV29 and TRBJ2-4; 9 bases agree with TRBD1. J gave up 2 bases and V 5 bases, and 5 bases lay outside the gene matches. There are 15 residues in the CDR3. Per the germline V gene, CDR1 is MSHET and CDR2 is SYDVDS. CDR3 region: CASSPGTGYQNTLYF. The part of the CDR3 DNA that was read is TGTGCTAGCAGTCCCGGGACAGGGTATCAAAACACCTTGTAC.

Concerning this clone: Mouse germline and gene names are used. Coverage ceases 1 residue before the CDR3 finishes, and the germline J gene fills in the end. This chain connects TRBV26 to TRBJ2-2, with a tentative D call TRBD1 (6 bases). Trimming stripped 2 bases from V and 1 base from J, with 11 bases between. Germline loops: CDR1 KGHPV, CDR2 FQNQEV (reference sequence). The CDR3 length is 16 residues. This CDR3 is CASSLRRDINTGQLYF. CDR3 DNA (partial): TGTGCCAGCAGTCTGAGGCGGGACATAAACACCGGGCAGCTCTAC.

With regard to this clone: The genes and germline here are from mouse. The CDR3 end is not reached by the read, which stops 1 residue before it; the germline J gene fills it in. The same CDR3 is also encoded by other DNA sequences in this sample. The rearrangement joins TRBV13-1 to TRBJ2-7; D perhaps matches TRBD2 (6 bases). The CDR3 totals 13 residues. The V end lost 2 bases, the J end lost 0 bases, and 6 bases lay between the germline ends. The germline CDR1 and CDR2 sequences are NSHNY and SYGAGN. CDR3: CASSEGGSYEQYF. CDR3 DNA, as far as it was read: TGTGCCAGCAGTGAGGGGGGCTCCTATGAACAGTAC.

A word on this clone: The listed genes are named as in mouse. The CDR3 goes on 1 residue after the read ends, and that part is filled in from the germline J gene. V usage is TRBV19 and J usage is TRBJ2-7, with 7 nucleotides matching TRBD1. The CDR3 has 13 residues. V lost 6 bases and J lost 0; bases outside the gene matches: 3. Germline CDR1 is FNHDT and CDR2 is SITEND (reference sequence). CDR3 bases read: TGTGCCAGCAACCGGGACAGCTCCTATGAACAGTAC. Translation gives CASNRDSSYEQY. The entire CDR3 protein reads CASNRDSSYEQYF.

This clone was seen only a few times. Each gene name is a mouse one. The read halts 1 residue ahead of the CDR3 end, with the missing end drawn from the germline J gene. Other DNA sequences in this sample translate to the same CDR3. This chain joins TRBV20 and TRBJ2-7, with TRBD2 identical over 8 bases. The CDR3 spans 14 residues. V shed 0 bases and J 0 bases; nucleotides not matched to a gene: 1. Germline CDR1 GFQATS, CDR2 STVNSAI. This chain's CDR3 is CGARDWGDSYEQYF. Incomplete CDR3 DNA: TGTGGTGCTAGGGACTGGGGGGACTCCTATGAACAGTAC.

Points on this clone: The gene names here belong to mouse. The read stops 1 residue short of the end of the CDR3; the missing end is completed from the germline J gene. The gene calls are TRBV13-1 and TRBJ2-7; TRBD2 matches 10 bases. V dropped 0 bases and J dropped 0; count of bases not matched to a gene: 6. Germline V gene sequence: CDR1 NSHNY, CDR2 SYGAGN. This CDR3 spans 17 amino acids. The CDR3 loop reads CASSDALGGRSSYEQYF. The CDR3 bases that were read are TGTGCCAGCAGTGATGCACTGGGGGGGAGGAGCTCCTATGAACAGTAC.

Remarks on this clone: Gene and germline names: mouse. The CDR3 is cut off 1 residue early in the read; its end comes from the germline J gene. The rearrangement links TRBV14 to TRBJ1-6; tentative D call: TRBD1 (6 bases). TRBJ1-6 is identified as an open reading frame with a role that is uncertain. The CDR3 consists of 14 residues. V was clipped by 2 bases and J by 7 bases, with 10 bases between them. CDR1 is SGHDT, CDR2 FRDEAV, per germline. The CDR3 is CASSFRGLNSPLYF. Partial CDR3 DNA: TGTGCCAGCAGTTTTCGGGGGCTCAATTCGCCCCTCTAC.

With regard to this clone: Gene names and germline refer to mouse. CDR3 DNA, as far as it was read: TGTGCCAGCGGTGATTGGCGACAGGGGCCCAACGAAAGATTATTT. Its translation: CASGDWRQGPNERLF. The whole CDR3 sequence is CASGDWRQGPNERLFF. The chain uses TRBV13-2 and TRBJ1-4; 8 bases align to TRBD1. Read data end 1 residue before the CDR3 end; the end is taken from the germline J gene. J lost 3 bases, V lost 1 base, and 5 bases had no gene match. Germline V gene lookup returns CDR1 NNHNN and CDR2 SYGAGS (reference sequence). The CDR3 extends over 16 amino acids.

This clone was detected only a few times. Gene names denote mouse genes. The missing CDR3 end, 1 residue past where the read stops, is filled in from the germline J gene. The chain recombines TRBV3 with TRBJ2-7; TRBD1 aligns across 11 bases. V was clipped by 2 bases and J by 6 bases; unmatched bases: 3. This CDR3 spans 14 amino acids. Looked up from germline, CDR1 is SNHLY and CDR2 is FYNGKV (reference sequence). The CDR3 loop is CASSLWTGGREQYF. The sequenced CDR3 bases are TGTGCCAGCAGCTTATGGACAGGGGGCCGTGAACAGTAC. Full variable domain (missing parts from reference TRBV3 and TRBJ2-7): GPKVLQIPSHQIIDMGQMVTLNCDPVSNHLYFYWYKQILGQQMEFLVNFYNGKVMEKSKLFKDQFSVERPDGSYFTLKIQPTALEDSAVYFCASSLWTGGREQYFGPGTRLTVL.

As regards this clone: Genes and germline come from the mouse. The read gets to within 1 residue of the CDR3 end, and the germline J gene fills in the rest. The rearrangement joins TRBV2 to TRBJ2-5; D call uncertain. V was clipped by 0 bases and J by 0 bases, with 1 base between them. The CDR3 sequence is 13 residues long. Germline assignment: CDR1 LGHNA and CDR2 YSYQKL. The CDR3 reads CASSQENQDTQYF. Incomplete CDR3 DNA: TGTGCCAGCAGCCAAGAGAACCAAGACACCCAGTAC.

A word on this clone: Genes and germline come from the mouse. The read terminates 1 residue before the CDR3 end, so the remaining end is supplied by the germline J gene. The chain has TRBV13-1 and TRBJ2-7, with a tentative D call TRBD1 (7 bases). Trimming took off 2 bases at V and 0 bases at J, with 12 bases between the two ends. The CDR3 is 15 amino acids. The germline CDR1 and CDR2 sequences are NSHNY and SYGAGN. CDR3 sequence: CASSDRGVSSYEQYF. The sequenced CDR3 bases are TGTGCCAGCAGTGACAGGGGGGTGAGCTCCTATGAACAGTAC.

Turning to this clone: Gene names denote mouse genes. The DNA ends 1 residue before the CDR3 does, and the rest of the CDR3 is filled in from the germline J gene. V gene TRBV12-1 combines with J gene TRBJ1-1; TRBD1 is a possible D gene (5 bases). Per the germline V gene, CDR1 is SGHSN and CDR2 is HYEKVE. The CDR3 runs to 13 residues. V was cut by 4 bases and J by 1 base, with 9 bases left in between. The CDR3 here is CASSHQGNTEVFF. The CDR3 DNA, read in part, is TGTGCCAGCTCCCATCAGGGAAACACAGAAGTCTTC.

Notes on this clone: Sequence at one end of the junction differs from germline and may be a read error. Germline and genes here are mouse. Read data end 1 residue before the CDR3 end; the end is taken from the germline J gene. The V call is TRBV3, the J call TRBJ2-5, with 7 bases fitting TRBD2. This CDR3 comprises 14 residues. In germline, CDR1 is SNHLY, CDR2 FYNGKV (reference sequence). CDR3 bases read: TGTGCCAGCAGCCCCTCGACTGGGCAAGGCACCCAGTAC. Its protein product is CASSPSTGQGTQY. The whole CDR3 reads CASSPSTGQGTQYF. Supplemented by reference TRBV3 and TRBJ2-5, the full variable domain reads GPKVLQIPSHQIIDMGQMVTLNCDPVSNHLYFYWYKQILGQQMEFLVNFYNGKVMEKSKLFKDQFSVERPDGSYFTLKIQPTALEDSAVYFCASSPSTGQGTQYFGPGTRLLVL.

Only a few counts were recorded for this clone. Any gene name here is a mouse gene name. CDR3: CASSEDWGNYAEQFF. The covered CDR3 bases are TGTGCCAGCAGTGAGGACTGGGGGAACTATGCTGAGCAGTTC. The chain joins TRBV13-1 to TRBJ2-1; 10 bases line up with TRBD2. The sequenced fragment ends 1 residue before the CDR3 boundary, so the rest is inferred from the germline J gene. CDR1 and CDR2 (germline): NSHNY, SYGAGN. The V gene end was trimmed by 2 bases and the J gene end by 1 base; junction bases not matched to a gene: 0. The CDR3 has 15 residues.

Comments on this clone: Mouse germline and gene names are used. The observed sequence ends 1 residue before the CDR3 terminus, with the missing tail filled in from the germline J gene. The chain joins TRBV16 to TRBJ2-7, with 12 bases fitting TRBD2. CDR1 and CDR2 from the germline V gene are SGHSA and FRNQAP. Trimming took 5 bases from V and 6 from J; bases not matched to a gene: 5. The CDR3 is made up of 14 amino acids. Incomplete CDR3 DNA: TGTGCAAGCAGCACGACTGGGGGGGCGCTTGAACAGTAC. Translation: CASSTTGGALEQY. The full CDR3 is CASSTTGGALEQYF.

In regard to this clone: Gene names denote mouse genes. The missing CDR3 end, 1 residue past where the read stops, is filled in from the germline J gene. The rearrangement uses TRBV19 and TRBJ2-1, with D possibly being TRBD1 or TRBD2 (5 bases each). Germline V CDR1 and CDR2: FNHDT, SITEND (reference sequence). V shed 5 bases and J shed 1 base, with 7 bases lying between them. The CDR3 is 13 residues long. The CDR3 protein is CASSRDNYAEQFF. Partial CDR3 DNA: TGTGCCAGCAGCCGGGACAACTATGCTGAGCAGTTC.